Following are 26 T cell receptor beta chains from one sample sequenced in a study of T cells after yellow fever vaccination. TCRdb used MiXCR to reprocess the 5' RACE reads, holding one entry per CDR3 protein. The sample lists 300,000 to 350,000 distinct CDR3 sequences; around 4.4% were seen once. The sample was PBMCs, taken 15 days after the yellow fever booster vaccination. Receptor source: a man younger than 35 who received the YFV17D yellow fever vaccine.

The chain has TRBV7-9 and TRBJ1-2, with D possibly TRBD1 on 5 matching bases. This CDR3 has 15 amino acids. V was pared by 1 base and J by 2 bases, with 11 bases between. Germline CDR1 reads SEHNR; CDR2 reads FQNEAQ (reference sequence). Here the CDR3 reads CASSLVRQRNYGYTF. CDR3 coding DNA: TGTGCCAGCAGCTTAGTCCGACAGAGGAACTATGGCTACACCTTC.

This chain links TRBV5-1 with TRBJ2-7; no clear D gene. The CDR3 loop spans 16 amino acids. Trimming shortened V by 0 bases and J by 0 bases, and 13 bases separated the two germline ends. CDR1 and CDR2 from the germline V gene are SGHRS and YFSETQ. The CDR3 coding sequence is TGCGCCAGCAGCTTGGGACTTTCCGGTAGCTCCTACGAGCAGTACGTC. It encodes CASSLGLSGSSYEQYV.

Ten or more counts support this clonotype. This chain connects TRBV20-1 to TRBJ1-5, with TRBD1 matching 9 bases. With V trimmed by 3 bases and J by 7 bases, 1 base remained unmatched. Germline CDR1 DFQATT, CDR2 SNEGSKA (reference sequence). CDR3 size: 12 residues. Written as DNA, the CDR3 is TGCAGTGCTAGGGACAGGGGCCAGCCCCAGCATTTT. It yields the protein CSARDRGQPQHF.

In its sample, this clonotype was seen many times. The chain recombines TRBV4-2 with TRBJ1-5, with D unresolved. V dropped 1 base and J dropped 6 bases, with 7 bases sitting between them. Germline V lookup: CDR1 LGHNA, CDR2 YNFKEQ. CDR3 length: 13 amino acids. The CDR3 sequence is CASSQGGSQPQHF. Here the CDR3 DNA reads TGTGCCAGCAGCCAAGGCGGGAGTCAGCCCCAGCATTTT.

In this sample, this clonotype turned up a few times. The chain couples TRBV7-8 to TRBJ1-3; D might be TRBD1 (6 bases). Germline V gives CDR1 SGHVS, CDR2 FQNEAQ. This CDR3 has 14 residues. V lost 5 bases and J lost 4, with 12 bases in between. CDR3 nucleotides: TGTGCCAGCAGCGCTGTGGGGGCCGGAAACACCATATATTTT. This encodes CASSAVGAGNTIYF.

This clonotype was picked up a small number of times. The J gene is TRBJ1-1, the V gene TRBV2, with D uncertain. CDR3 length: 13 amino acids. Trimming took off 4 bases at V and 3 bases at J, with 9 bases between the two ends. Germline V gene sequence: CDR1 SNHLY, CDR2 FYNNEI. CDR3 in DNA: TGTGCCAGCAGTGGCTTTGGGGACACTGAAGCTTTCTTT. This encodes CASSGFGDTEAFF.

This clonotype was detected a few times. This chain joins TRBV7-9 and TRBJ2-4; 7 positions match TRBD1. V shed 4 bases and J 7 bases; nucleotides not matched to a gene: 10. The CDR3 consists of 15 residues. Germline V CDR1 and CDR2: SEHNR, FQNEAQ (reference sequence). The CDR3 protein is CASSSETGRRNIQYF. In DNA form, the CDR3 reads TGTGCCAGCAGCTCAGAGACAGGGCGACGCAACATTCAGTACTTC.

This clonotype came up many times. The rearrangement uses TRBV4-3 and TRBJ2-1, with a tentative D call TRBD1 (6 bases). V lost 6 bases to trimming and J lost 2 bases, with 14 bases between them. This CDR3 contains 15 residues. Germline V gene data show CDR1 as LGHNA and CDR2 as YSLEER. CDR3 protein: CASSPGTPPYNEQFF. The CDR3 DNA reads TGCGCCAGCAGTCCCGGGACACCTCCCTACAATGAGCAGTTCTTC.

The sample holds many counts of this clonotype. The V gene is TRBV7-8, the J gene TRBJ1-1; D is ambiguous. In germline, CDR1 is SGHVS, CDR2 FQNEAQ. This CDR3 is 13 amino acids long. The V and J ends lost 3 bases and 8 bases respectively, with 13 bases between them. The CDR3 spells CASSLISTPEAFF. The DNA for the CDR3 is TGTGCCAGCAGCTTGATATCTACCCCGGAAGCTTTCTTT. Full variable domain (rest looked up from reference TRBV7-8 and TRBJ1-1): GAGVSQSPRYKVAKRGQDVALRCDPISGHVSLFWYQQALGQGPEFLTYFQNEAQLDKSGLPSDRFFAERPEGSVSTLKIQRTQQEDSAVYLCASSLISTPEAFFGQGTRLTVV.

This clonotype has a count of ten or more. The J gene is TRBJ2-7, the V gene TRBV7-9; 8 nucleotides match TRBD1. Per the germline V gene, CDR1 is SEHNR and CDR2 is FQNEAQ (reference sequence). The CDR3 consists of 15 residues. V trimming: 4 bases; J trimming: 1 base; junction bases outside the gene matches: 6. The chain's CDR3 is CASSSRDRPSYEQYF. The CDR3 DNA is TGTGCCAGCAGCTCCCGGGACAGGCCATCCTACGAGCAGTACTTC.

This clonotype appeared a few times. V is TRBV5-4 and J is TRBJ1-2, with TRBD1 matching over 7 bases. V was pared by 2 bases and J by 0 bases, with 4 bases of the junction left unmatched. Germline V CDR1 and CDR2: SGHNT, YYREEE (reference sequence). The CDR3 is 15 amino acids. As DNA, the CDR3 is TGTGCCAGCAGCTTTTGGGACAGAGCTAACTATGGCTACACCTTC. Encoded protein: CASSFWDRANYGYTF.

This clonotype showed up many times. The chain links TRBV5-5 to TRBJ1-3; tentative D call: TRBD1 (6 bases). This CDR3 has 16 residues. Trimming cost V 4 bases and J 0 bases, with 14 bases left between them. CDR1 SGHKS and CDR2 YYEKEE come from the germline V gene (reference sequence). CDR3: CASSEGQGNSGNTIYF. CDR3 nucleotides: TGTGCCAGCAGCGAAGGCCAGGGGAACTCTGGAAACACCATATATTTT. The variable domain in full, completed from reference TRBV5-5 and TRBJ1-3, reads DAGVTQSPTHLIKTRGQQVTLRCSPISGHKSVSWYQQVLGQGPQFIFQYYEKEERGRGNFPDRFSARQFPNYSSELNVNALLLGDSALYLCASSEGQGNSGNTIYFGEGSWLTVV.

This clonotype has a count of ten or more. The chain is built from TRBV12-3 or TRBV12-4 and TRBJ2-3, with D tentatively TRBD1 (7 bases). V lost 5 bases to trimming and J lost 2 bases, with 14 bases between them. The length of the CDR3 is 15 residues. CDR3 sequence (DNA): TGTGCCAGCAGTCAACCAGGGGGGTTCACAGATACGCAGTATTTT. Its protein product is CASSQPGGFTDTQYF.

CDR3 bases: TGCGCCAGCAGCATAAGCGACAGGACAGATACGCAGTATTTT. As protein: CASSISDRTDTQYF. J is TRBJ2-3 and V is TRBV5-1; possibly TRBD1 for D (6 bases). V gave up 4 bases and J gave up 3 bases, with 12 bases separating them. The CDR3 consists of 14 residues. Germline CDR1 and CDR2: SGHRS and YFSETQ.

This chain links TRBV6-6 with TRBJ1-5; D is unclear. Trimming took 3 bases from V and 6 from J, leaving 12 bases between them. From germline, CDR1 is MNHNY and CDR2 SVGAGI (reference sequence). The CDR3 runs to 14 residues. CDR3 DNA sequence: TGTGCCAGCAGTTATCCCGATAACAGTCAGCCCCAGCATTTT. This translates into CASSYPDNSQPQHF.

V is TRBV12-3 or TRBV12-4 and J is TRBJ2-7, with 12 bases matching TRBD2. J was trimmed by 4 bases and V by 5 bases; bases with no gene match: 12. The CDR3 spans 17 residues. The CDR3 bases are TGTGCCAGCAGTCCGGGACAGGGAACTAGCGGGGGGTACGAGCAGTACTTC. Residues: CASSPGQGTSGGYEQYF.

CDR3 DNA: TGTGCCAGCAGCCCAGGGGGCGTCCGGGAGAACACTGAAGCTTTCTTT. This gives the protein CASSPGGVRENTEAFF. The V gene is TRBV28, the J gene TRBJ1-1, with 8 bases lining up with TRBD1. Germline values: CDR1 MDHEN, CDR2 SYDVKM. With 6 bases clipped from V and 1 base from J, the junction kept 10 bases outside the gene matches. CDR3 length: 16 residues.

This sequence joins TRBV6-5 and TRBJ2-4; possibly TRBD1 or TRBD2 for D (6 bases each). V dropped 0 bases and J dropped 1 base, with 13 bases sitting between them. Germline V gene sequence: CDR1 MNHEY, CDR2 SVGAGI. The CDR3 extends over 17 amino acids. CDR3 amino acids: CASSYSIGGWAKNIQYF. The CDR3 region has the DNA TGTGCCAGCAGTTACTCGATAGGGGGGTGGGCCAAAAACATTCAGTACTTC.

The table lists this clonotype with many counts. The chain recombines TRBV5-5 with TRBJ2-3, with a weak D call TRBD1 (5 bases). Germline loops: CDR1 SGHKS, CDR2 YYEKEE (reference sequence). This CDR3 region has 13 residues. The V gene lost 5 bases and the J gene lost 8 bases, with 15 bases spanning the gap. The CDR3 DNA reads TGTGCCAGCAGGTTGACAGCCTACACTACGCAGTATTTT. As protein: CASRLTAYTTQYF. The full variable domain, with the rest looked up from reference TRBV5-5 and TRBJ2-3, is DAGVTQSPTHLIKTRGQQVTLRCSPISGHKSVSWYQQVLGQGPQFIFQYYEKEERGRGNFPDRFSARQFPNYSSELNVNALLLGDSALYLCASRLTAYTTQYFGPGTRLTVL.

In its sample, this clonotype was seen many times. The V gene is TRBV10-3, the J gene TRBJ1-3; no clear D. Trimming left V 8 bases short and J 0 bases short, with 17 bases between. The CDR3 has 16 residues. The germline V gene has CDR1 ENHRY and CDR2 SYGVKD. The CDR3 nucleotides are TGTGCCATCGCCGGCACTCGAGGGATCTCTGGAAACACCATATATTTT. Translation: CAIAGTRGISGNTIYF.

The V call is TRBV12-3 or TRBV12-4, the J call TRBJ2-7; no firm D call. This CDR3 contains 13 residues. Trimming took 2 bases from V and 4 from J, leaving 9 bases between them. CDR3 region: CASSLNGLYEQYF. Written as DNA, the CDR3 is TGTGCCAGCAGTTTAAACGGCTTATACGAGCAGTACTTC.

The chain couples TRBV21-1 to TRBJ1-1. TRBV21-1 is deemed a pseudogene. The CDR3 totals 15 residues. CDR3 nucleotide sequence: TGTGCCAGTTCGTATCAGGGACTGAAGAACACTGAAGCTTTCTTT. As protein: CASSYQGLKNTEAFF.

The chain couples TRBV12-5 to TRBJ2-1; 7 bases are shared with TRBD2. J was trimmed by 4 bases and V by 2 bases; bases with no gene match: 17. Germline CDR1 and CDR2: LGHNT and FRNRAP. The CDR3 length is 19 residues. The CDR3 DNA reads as TGTGCTAGTGGTTTGATAGCGGGCTCGATAGAAAAACAATACAATGAGCAGTTCTTC. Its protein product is CASGLIAGSIEKQYNEQFF.

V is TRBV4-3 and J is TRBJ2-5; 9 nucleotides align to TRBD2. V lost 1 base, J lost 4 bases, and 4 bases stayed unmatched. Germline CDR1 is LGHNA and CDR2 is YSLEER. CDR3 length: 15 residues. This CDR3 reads CASSQGGAGGETQYF. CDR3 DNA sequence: TGCGCCAGCAGCCAAGGAGGAGCGGGGGGAGAGACCCAGTACTTC.

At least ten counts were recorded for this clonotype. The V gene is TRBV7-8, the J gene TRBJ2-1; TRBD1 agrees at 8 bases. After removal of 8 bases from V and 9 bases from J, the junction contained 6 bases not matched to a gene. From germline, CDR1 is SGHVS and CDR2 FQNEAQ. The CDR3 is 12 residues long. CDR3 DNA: TGTGCCAGCGGATCAGGGGGCGGTGAGCAGTTCTTC. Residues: CASGSGGGEQFF.

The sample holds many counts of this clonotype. CDR3 amino acids: CASSYGGGADTEAFF. The CDR3 bases are TGTGCCAGCAGTTACGGGGGGGGCGCGGACACTGAAGCTTTCTTT. The chain uses TRBV6-5 and TRBJ1-1, with D maybe TRBD1 (6 bases). Looked up from germline, CDR1 is MNHEY and CDR2 is SVGAGI. The CDR3 has 15 residues. The V gene lost 2 bases and the J gene lost 3 bases, with 13 bases spanning the gap.